This TCR beta chain was sequenced in a study of T cell responses to AZD1222 COVID-19 vaccine. Trimming took off 2 bases at V and 4 bases at J, with 8 bases between the two ends. The CDR3 consists of 13 residues. CDR1 KGHSH and CDR2 LQKENI come from the germline V gene. Second-dose intervals near 4 or 12 weeks were combined. Profiling relied on immunoSEQ multiplex PCR, and the TCRdb table lists in-frame clones only, not all of them. The table lists fewer than 200,000 clones, about 91% of them singletons. This material consisted of peripheral blood, taken 28 days after the second AZD1222 dose. The chain has TRBV18 and TRBJ1-2; no clear D. This clonotype originated in an adult who received the AZD1222 COVID-19 vaccine. As DNA, the CDR3 is TGTGCCAGCTCACCAAACCACAGCTATGGCTACACCTTC. This translates into CASSPNHSYGYTF.